The 27 T cell receptor beta chains reported below all come from one sample, sequenced in a study of CXCR3-negative and CXCR3-positive naive CD8 T cells. Libraries of TRB cDNA were made by 5' RACE and carried UMIs. For each CDR3 protein, TCRdb gives one entry from its re-call of the 5' RACE reads, without DNA. This sample's table has roughly 89,000 distinct CDR3 sequences. Material: naive CXCR3- CD8+ T cells from blood. As to subset: CD45RO-CCR7+CD27+CD95- naive CD8+ T cells lacking CXCR3 (TNR3-). These receptors all come from a human donor in good health. Some clones in this sample may be carry-over from other donors' samples.

This chain uses TRBV29-1 with TRBJ1-1; TCRdb indicates TRBD1, and absent DNA this call remains unverified. CDR1 is SQVTM, CDR2 ANQGSEA, per germline. CDR3 size: 14 residues. The CDR3 loop is CSVPGGHLNTEAFF.

The chain is built from TRBV29-1 and TRBJ2-1; checking the TCRdb D call of TRBD1 is not possible without DNA. The CDR3 is 12 amino acids. Germline CDR1 reads SQVTM; CDR2 reads ANQGSEA. CDR3 in amino acids: CSVRRGANEQFF.

The chain joins TRBV27 to TRBJ2-7. The CDR3 has 13 amino acids. Germline CDR1 is MNHEY and CDR2 is SMNVEV (reference sequence). The CDR3 spells CASRAHSSYEQYF.

This chain connects TRBV7-2 to TRBJ2-1. The CDR3 loop spans 12 amino acids. Looked up from germline, CDR1 is SGHTA and CDR2 is FQGNSA. The CDR3 sequence is CASSFEYNEQFF.

V gene TRBV29-1 combines with J gene TRBJ2-1; TCRdb reports TRBD2, a call that lacks DNA to check it against. The germline V gene has CDR1 SQVTM and CDR2 ANQGSEA. The CDR3 runs 17 residues. The CDR3 protein is CSVEDHSSGRFYNEQFF.

The rearrangement joins TRBV12-3 or TRBV12-4 to TRBJ2-2; with no DNA, the TCRdb D assignment of TRBD1 cannot be verified. CDR3 length: 13 residues. The chain's CDR3 is CASMQGNTGELFF.

The chain has TRBV21-1 and TRBJ2-7; TCRdb's assignment of TRBD1 cannot be checked, as there is no DNA. TRBV21-1 is noted as a pseudogene. The CDR3 is 13 amino acids. CDR3 protein: CASSPTGAYEQYF.

This chain uses TRBV29-1 with TRBJ1-4; TCRdb's D gene call, TRBD1, goes unchecked for lack of DNA. Per germline, CDR1 SQVTM and CDR2 ANQGSEA. CDR3 length equals 14 residues. The CDR3 loop reads CSVIPSGQQEKLFF.

The chain employs TRBV12-3 or TRBV12-4 and TRBJ2-1; TCRdb's D call of TRBD2 is untestable without DNA. The CDR3 runs to 17 residues. This CDR3 reads CATSLGPGRGPYNEQFF.

The chain has TRBV6-5 and TRBJ2-7; TCRdb outputs TRBD1, but without DNA this stays unchecked. The CDR3 totals 11 residues. Germline values: CDR1 MNHEY, CDR2 SVGAGI. The CDR3 sequence is CASRGEYEQYF.

The J gene is TRBJ1-2, the V gene TRBV6-2 or TRBV6-3; TCRdb gives TRBD1 as the D gene, but with no DNA this cannot be confirmed. The CDR3 totals 11 residues. Germline V gene sequence: CDR1 MNHEY, CDR2 SVGEGT. Here the CDR3 reads CASSGGIGYTF.

The rearrangement joins TRBV9 to TRBJ1-2; the TCRdb call, TRBD1, lacks DNA for checking. This CDR3 spans 13 amino acids. The germline CDR1 and CDR2 sequences are SGDLS and YYNGEE. The CDR3 loop reads CASTDRGDYGYTF.

The V and J genes are TRBV5-1 and TRBJ2-2; TCRdb names TRBD2, which stays unverified in the absence of DNA. CDR3 length equals 18 residues. CDR1 is SGHRS and CDR2 is YFSETQ in the germline V gene. The CDR3 loop reads CASSSRTSGRAETGELFF.

This chain joins TRBV9 and TRBJ2-7; TCRdb picks TRBD1, but there is no DNA to check that call. The CDR3 has 15 amino acids. Germline V gives CDR1 SGDLS, CDR2 YYNGEE. CDR3 sequence reads: CASSVGGQGTYEQYF.

The chain links TRBV28 to TRBJ2-1; the TRBD2 assignment by TCRdb is unverifiable without DNA. The length of the CDR3 is 20 residues. The V gene's germline CDR1 is MDHEN and CDR2 SYDVKM. The CDR3: CATLQYRTSGTVSSYNEQFF.

The chain has TRBV7-9 and TRBJ1-1; TCRdb's D call, TRBD1, is unchecked because there is no DNA. This CDR3 has 14 amino acids. Germline V lookup: CDR1 SEHNR, CDR2 FQNEAQ (reference sequence). The CDR3: CASSLGGAGTEAFF.

The chain joins TRBV7-9 to TRBJ2-1; the D call from TCRdb, TRBD1, cannot be confirmed without DNA. Germline CDR1 reads SEHNR; CDR2 reads FQNEAQ (reference sequence). The CDR3 contains 15 residues. The CDR3 is CASGPWGDHYNEQFF.

V usage is TRBV29-1 and J usage is TRBJ2-1; there is no DNA to check the TCRdb D call of TRBD2. This CDR3 comprises 15 residues. Per the germline V gene, CDR1 is SQVTM and CDR2 is ANQGSEA. The CDR3 protein is CSVEDFGGGAMGQFF.

This sequence joins TRBV11-3 and TRBJ1-1. Germline V lookup: CDR1 SGHNT, CDR2 YENEEA. The CDR3 totals 14 residues. The CDR3 sequence: CASSLQRRNTEAFF.

The rearrangement links TRBV4-1 to TRBJ1-4; checking the TCRdb D call of TRBD1 is not possible without DNA. Germline V gives CDR1 MGHRA, CDR2 YSYEKL. CDR3 length: 17 amino acids. The CDR3 region is CASSLGGVRQGGEKLFF.

This sequence joins TRBV6-5 and TRBJ2-1; TCRdb outputs TRBD1, but without DNA this stays unchecked. The CDR3 sequence is 15 residues long. CDR1 and CDR2 (germline): MNHEY, SVGAGI. The CDR3 loop reads CASSSKGQGAFEQFF.

The genes are TRBV7-9 and TRBJ2-7; TCRdb designates TRBD1, a call that cannot be tested without DNA. The germline V gene encodes CDR1 SEHNR and CDR2 FQNEAQ (reference sequence). This CDR3 is 14 amino acids long. The chain's CDR3 is CASSPPGAPYEQYF.

The chain uses TRBV29-1 and TRBJ1-1; TCRdb's assignment of TRBD1 cannot be checked, as there is no DNA. CDR1 SQVTM and CDR2 ANQGSEA come from the germline V gene. The CDR3 is 13 residues long. CDR3 protein: CSVRDRMNTEAFF.

The J gene is TRBJ2-7, the V gene TRBV7-9. CDR3 length equals 13 residues. Germline CDR1 SEHNR, CDR2 FQNEAQ (reference sequence). The CDR3 is CASSPISSYEQYF.

The gene calls are TRBV20-1 and TRBJ1-5. This CDR3 is 16 amino acids long. Germline loops: CDR1 DFQATT, CDR2 SNEGSKA (reference sequence). CDR3 sequence: CSARGVGFHSNQPQHF.

The J gene is TRBJ1-5, the V gene TRBV10-3. This CDR3 has 15 residues. Germline V gene lookup returns CDR1 ENHRY and CDR2 SYGVKD. The CDR3 protein is CATSRTQETNQPQHF.

The chain combines TRBV29-1 with TRBJ2-1; TCRdb picks TRBD2, but there is no DNA to check that call. This CDR3 has 17 amino acids. CDR1 is SQVTM, CDR2 ANQGSEA, per germline. This CDR3 reads CSVSGTSGSQSENEQFF.